This TCR beta chain was sequenced in a study of T cell changes during pregnancy in multiple sclerosis. Using immunoSEQ multiplex PCR, the repertoire was profiled, and TCRdb retains in-frame clones only, with some absent. The repertoire includes fewer than 40,000 clones, roughly nine tenths of them detected once, and approximately 12% sits in the top ten. Germline CDR1 MDHEN, CDR2 SYDVKM. The J segment lost 2 bases and the V segment lost 3 bases, leaving 8 bases of the junction unmatched. CDR3 length equals 16 residues. The input for sequencing was CD8+ T cells from peripheral blood mononuclear cells, taken in the first trimester of pregnancy. This chain joins TRBV28 and TRBJ2-3; TRBD2 agrees at 7 bases. The clonotype was recovered from a female donor with multiple sclerosis, enrolled in a pregnancy study. CDR3 in amino acids: CASSFPGRDYTDTQYF. The CDR3 DNA reads TGTGCCAGCAGTTTCCCGGGGAGGGACTACACAGATACGCAGTATTTT.